Included here is one TCR beta chain sequence, with context. The authors reverse transcribed all of the isolated RNA, so sequencing captured expressed TCRB transcripts. Generated by immunoSEQ multiplex PCR, the TCRdb table keeps only in-frame clones and is missing some. The sample carries about half a million clones, about 32% recorded once. The authors sorted CD4+ naive, central memory, regulatory and stem cell-like memory cells via CD45RO/CCR7/CD25/CD127/CD95/CD27. V lost 5 bases, J lost 8 bases, and 10 bases stayed unmatched. CDR3 size: 15 residues. Germline-derived CDR1 and CDR2 are SGHDT and YYEEEE. The data stem from a study of beta chain features in type 1 diabetes. Study information: Cell yields, age and gender were similar between patients and healthy donors.

This chain links TRBV5-6 with TRBJ1-4, with 9 bases identical to TRBD1. This TCR came from a man aged 18 to 30 in good health. The sequencing sample was made of naive CD4+ T cells from blood. CDR3 DNA: TGTGCCAGCAGACTCACCGGGACAGGGCAGGAAAAACTGTTTTTT. This encodes CASRLTGTGQEKLFF.